The entry below describes one T cell receptor (beta chain). These data originate in a study of blood T cell repertoires in COVID-19. Study-level information: Specimens from acute and convalescent COVID-19 originated in the United States, Italy and Spain. PBMCs, B-cell-depleted T cells, or T cells provided the cDNA or gDNA that made up the material.

As originally analysed: From reference gene primer amplification, estimates of nucleated cell counts were derived. Produced via immunoSEQ multiplex PCR; TCRdb's table is partial and in-frame only. That table furnishes V, J and clone size, whereas the DNA furnished D and trimming. The sample consists of 390,000 or so clones, 90% of them appearing once. Germline CDR1 and CDR2: LNHDA and SQIVND (reference sequence). The CDR3 sequence is 14 residues long. V gave up 6 bases and J gave up 0 bases, with 11 bases separating them. The chain couples TRBV19 to TRBJ1-1; the D gene is possibly TRBD1 (5 bases). This sequence was found in a man aged 18 to 29 with active or convalescent COVID-19. The sample comprised peripheral blood. In nucleotides, the CDR3 is TGTGCCAGTAGCCAAACAGGTATGAACACTGAAGCTTTCTTT. Amino acid sequence: CASSQTGMNTEAFF.